The next 25 T cell receptor beta chains were all read from a single sample in a study of blood T cell repertoires in COVID-19. Method: immunoSEQ multiplex PCR; TCRdb's copy keeps in-frame clones and lacks some. The top ten clones hold 6.5% to 10% of a sample with roughly 200,000 clones, approximately 85% of them seen once. The sequencing input was peripheral blood. Receptors originate from a woman in her fifties or sixties with acute or convalescent COVID-19.

The J gene is TRBJ2-7, the V gene TRBV9, with 7 bases fitting TRBD2. The germline CDR1 and CDR2 sequences are SGDLS and YYNGEE. This CDR3 is 15 amino acids long. V lost 4 bases and J lost 4; bases outside the gene matches: 11. The CDR3 reads CASSSGPPGGYEQYF. The DNA of the CDR3 is TGTGCCAGCAGCTCAGGCCCCCCGGGGGGATACGAGCAGTACTTC.

A word on this clone: This sample includes further DNA sequences coding for the same CDR3. The CDR3 DNA reads TGCGCCAGCAGCCCCGGGACAGGGGGTTTAAACACTGAAGCTTTCTTT. Amino acids: CASSPGTGGLNTEAFF. V is TRBV5-1 and J is TRBJ1-1; TRBD1 agrees at 11 bases. Germline V gene sequence: CDR1 SGHRS, CDR2 YFSETQ. V was pared by 4 bases and J by 2 bases, with 7 bases of the junction left unmatched. The CDR3 covers 16 residues.

The rearrangement links TRBV7-8 to TRBJ2-3; 8 bases line up with TRBD1. CDR1 is SGHVS and CDR2 is FQNEAQ in the germline V gene. Trimming at V came to 2 bases and at J to 3 bases, leaving 4 bases not matched to a gene. This CDR3 is built from 15 residues. CDR3: CASSLRTGYTDTQYF. The CDR3 DNA follows: TGTGCCAGCAGCTTACGGACAGGGTATACAGATACGCAGTATTTT.

This chain connects TRBV2 to TRBJ2-3; 12 nucleotides agree with TRBD2. CDR3 length: 15 residues. Unmatched junction bases numbered 2, after V lost 4 bases and J lost 3 bases. CDR1 SNHLY and CDR2 FYNNEI come from the germline V gene. In DNA form, the CDR3 reads TGTGCCAGCAGTGGGCTAGCGGGAGGGACAGATACGCAGTATTTT. Translation: CASSGLAGGTDTQYF. The complete variable domain, with remaining parts taken from reference TRBV2 and TRBJ2-3, reads EPEVTQTPSHQVTQMGQEVILRCVPISNHLYFYWYRQILGQKVEFLVSFYNNEISEKSEIFDDQFSVERPDGSNFTLKIRSTKLEDSAMYFCASSGLAGGTDTQYFGPGTRLTVL.

The CDR3 sequence is CSASSGRAQEQFF. The DNA of the CDR3 is TGCAGTGCCAGTAGCGGGAGGGCCCAAGAGCAGTTCTTC. J is TRBJ2-1 and V is TRBV20-1, with 11 bases fitting TRBD2. The CDR3 runs to 13 residues. V shed 6 bases, J shed 10 bases, and the junction held 8 bases outside the gene matches. Germline V gene lookup returns CDR1 DFQATT and CDR2 SNEGSKA (reference sequence).

V gene TRBV3-1 (or the pseudogene TRBV3-2) combines with J gene TRBJ2-7; D not resolved. The CDR3 loop spans 13 amino acids. V was clipped by 1 base and J by 3 bases, with 7 bases between them. The germline CDR1 and CDR2 sequences are LGHDT and YNNKEL (reference sequence). CDR3: CASSQAPGYEQYF. The CDR3 DNA sequence: TGTGCCAGCAGCCAAGCCCCCGGCTACGAGCAGTACTTC.

The chain recombines TRBV12-3 or TRBV12-4 with TRBJ2-5; 7 positions match TRBD2. The CDR3 loop spans 13 amino acids. The junction had 8 bases not matched to a gene; V was cut back by 6 bases and J by 7 bases. CDR3 sequence (DNA): TGTGCCAGCAGGTTGACTAGCTCGGGGACCCAGTACTTC. The encoded protein is CASRLTSSGTQYF.

The chain carries TRBV6-5 and TRBJ2-7, with 11 nucleotides matching TRBD2. The germline CDR1 and CDR2 sequences are MNHEY and SVGAGI. V shed 4 bases and J 4 bases; nucleotides not matched to a gene: 6. This CDR3 contains 15 residues. DNA for the CDR3: TGTGCCAGCAGTTTACTAGCGGGAGCGGGGTACGAGCAGTACTTC. It encodes CASSLLAGAGYEQYF.

The chain combines TRBV3-1 (or the pseudogene TRBV3-2) with TRBJ1-1, with D perhaps matching TRBD1 (5 bases). This CDR3 is 13 amino acids long. Germline V CDR1 and CDR2: LGHDT, YNNKEL (reference sequence). Between the trimmed V and J ends, which lost 2 bases and 1 base, there was a span of 5 bases. CDR3 residues: CASSQQGNTEAFF. CDR3 DNA: TGTGCCAGCAGCCAACAGGGGAACACTGAAGCTTTCTTT.

The DNA of the CDR3 is TGTGCCACCAGCCCACGGAGAAGAGGAACCCTGAACACTGAAGCTTTCTTT. Translated: CATSPRRRGTLNTEAFF. This chain uses TRBV15 with TRBJ1-1; the D is unclear. V shed 5 bases and J shed 0 bases, with 19 bases lying between them. Per germline, CDR1 LNHNV and CDR2 YYDKDF (reference sequence). This CDR3 is 17 amino acids long. Drawing the rest from reference TRBV15 and TRBJ1-1, the complete variable domain is DAMVIQNPRYQVTQFGKPVTLSCSQTLNHNVMYWYQQKSSQAPKLLFHYYDKDFNNEADTPDNFQSRRPNTSFCFLDIRSPGLGDTAMYLCATSPRRRGTLNTEAFFGQGTRLTVV.

The chain employs TRBV21-1 and TRBJ2-2; the D call in the table, TRBD2, was not verified against the DNA. TRBV21-1 is a pseudogene segment. The CDR3 has 17 amino acids. This chain's CDR3 is CASSKPGMEYDTGELFF. The CDR3 DNA follows: TGTGCCAGCAGCAAACCGGGGATGGAGTATGACACCGGGGAGCTGTTTTTT.

V is TRBV7-3 and J is TRBJ2-3, with 10 bases lining up with TRBD2. Per the germline V gene, CDR1 is SGHTA and CDR2 is FQGTGA. The ends lost 1 base at V and 6 bases at J; junction bases unmatched: 4. This CDR3 spans 15 amino acids. This CDR3 is CASSLRLAGVDTQYF. CDR3 DNA: TGTGCCAGCAGCTTAAGGCTAGCGGGAGTGGATACGCAGTATTTT.

The CDR3 DNA reads as TGTGCCAGCCGGAACGGGGGGTACGGAGTGGACACTGAAGCTTTCTTT. Its translation is CASRNGGYGVDTEAFF. The chain couples TRBV18 to TRBJ1-1; TRBD1 might be the D (5 bases). The CDR3 runs to 16 residues. CDR1 is KGHSH and CDR2 is LQKENI in the germline V gene. Deletions cut 8 bases from V and 3 bases from J, with 22 bases between.

CDR3 region: CASSVAETQYF. CDR3 in DNA: TGTGCCAGCAGCGTAGCGGAGACCCAGTACTTC. The chain carries TRBV9 and TRBJ2-5; unclear D gene. Germline V gene lookup returns CDR1 SGDLS and CDR2 YYNGEE. The length of the CDR3 is 11 residues. V lost 0 bases to trimming and J lost 5 bases, with 2 bases between them. Supplemented by reference TRBV9 and TRBJ2-5, the full variable domain reads DSGVTQTPKHLITATGQRVTLRCSPRSGDLSVYWYQQSLDQGLQFLIQYYNGEERAKGNILERFSAQQFPDLHSELNLSSLELGDSALYFCASSVAETQYFGPGTRLLVL.

The chain joins TRBV3-1 (or the pseudogene TRBV3-2) to TRBJ1-5; 8 nucleotides agree with TRBD1. CDR3 length: 14 amino acids. Germline CDR1 and CDR2: LGHDT and YNNKEL (reference sequence). V trimming: 3 bases; J trimming: 7 bases; junction bases outside the gene matches: 5. The CDR3 is CASSQGQAGQPQHF. In DNA form, the CDR3 reads TGTGCCAGCAGCCAGGGACAGGCCGGACAGCCCCAGCATTTT.

The CDR3: CASSLGLAELQETQYF. In DNA, the CDR3 is TGCGCCAGCAGCTTGGGACTAGCGGAACTTCAAGAGACCCAGTACTTC. V is TRBV5-1 and J is TRBJ2-5, with 9 bases fitting TRBD2. Trimming cost V 0 bases and J 2 bases; bases outside gene matches: 5. The CDR3 length is 16 residues. CDR1 is SGHRS, CDR2 YFSETQ, per germline.

The chain uses TRBV27 and TRBJ1-3; D might be TRBD1 (6 bases). The germline gives CDR1 MNHEY, CDR2 SMNVEV (reference sequence). Trimming left V 6 bases short and J 0 bases short, with 9 bases between. The CDR3 consists of 14 residues. As DNA, the CDR3 is TGTGCCAGCAGGGACAGCTACTCTGGAAACACCATATATTTT. Translated, it gives CASRDSYSGNTIYF.

The CDR3 reads CSASSSDTDTQYF. The CDR3 DNA follows: TGCAGTGCTAGTTCCAGCGACACAGATACGCAGTATTTT. This chain joins TRBV20-1 and TRBJ2-3; D gene ambiguous. Germline V gene lookup returns CDR1 DFQATT and CDR2 SNEGSKA (reference sequence). The CDR3 is made up of 13 amino acids. Trimming stripped 3 bases from V and 2 bases from J, with 9 bases between.

The chain links TRBV12-3 or TRBV12-4 to TRBJ1-1; D gene unclear. This CDR3 region has 13 residues. V lost 0 bases to trimming and J lost 6 bases, with 8 bases between them. The CDR3 spells CASSLAGVAEAFF. CDR3 nucleotide sequence: TGTGCCAGCAGTTTAGCAGGAGTGGCTGAAGCTTTCTTT.

The chain combines TRBV28 with TRBJ1-6; the D is unclear. Germline V gene data show CDR1 as MDHEN and CDR2 as SYDVKM. This CDR3 has 13 residues. V gave up 3 bases and J gave up 8 bases, with 8 bases separating them. The CDR3 bases are TGTGCCAGCAGTTTTACTTATGATTCACCCCTCCACTTT. It yields the protein CASSFTYDSPLHF.

The chain carries TRBV28 and TRBJ1-5; TRBD1 is a possible D gene (6 bases). The CDR3 extends over 15 amino acids. CDR1 MDHEN and CDR2 SYDVKM come from the germline V gene. V shed 2 bases and J shed 1 base, with 9 bases lying between them. The CDR3 region is CASSLGRGSNQPQHF. The CDR3 DNA sequence: TGTGCCAGCAGTTTAGGAAGGGGGAGCAATCAGCCCCAGCATTTT.

The chain recombines TRBV7-8 with TRBJ2-1; 13 nucleotides align to TRBD2. Trimming cost V 5 bases and J 7 bases; bases outside gene matches: 14. Germline CDR1 is SGHVS and CDR2 is FQNEAQ. The CDR3 covers 18 residues. This CDR3 is CASSLRLAGGVRTNEQFF. The DNA of the CDR3 is TGTGCCAGCAGCCTGCGACTAGCGGGAGGAGTCCGAACAAATGAGCAGTTCTTC.

V is TRBV5-4 and J is TRBJ2-2; D is ambiguous. The CDR3 sequence is 13 residues long. Germline V gene data show CDR1 as SGHNT and CDR2 as YYREEE (reference sequence). V was shortened by 5 bases and J by 0 bases, with 5 bases between the two germline ends. The CDR3 DNA reads as TGTGCCAGCAGGGCTTCGAACACCGGGGAGCTGTTTTTT. Translating gives CASRASNTGELFF.

V gene TRBV28 combines with J gene TRBJ1-2; D is perhaps TRBD1 (6 bases). The CDR3 runs 15 residues. Germline V gene lookup returns CDR1 MDHEN and CDR2 SYDVKM. The germline V and J ends were trimmed by 5 bases and 2 bases, with 15 bases remaining between them. The CDR3 bases are TGTGCCAGCAGTAGGACGGGGACAAAGAACTATGGCTACACCTTC. Its translation is CASSRTGTKNYGYTF.

V is TRBV6-4 and J is TRBJ2-5; D may be TRBD1 (6 bases). CDR1 is MRHNA and CDR2 is SNTAGT in the germline V gene. This CDR3 comprises 15 residues. Trimming pared 2 bases from V and 4 bases from J, leaving 14 bases between. CDR3 in amino acids: CASSDASGAVETQYF. CDR3 nucleotides: TGTGCCAGCAGTGACGCCTCAGGGGCAGTAGAGACCCAGTACTTC.